The 28 T cell receptor beta chains presented below share a single source sample, sequenced in a study of T cell repertoires in cytomegalovirus infection. Their target antigens are unknown. TCRdb fed the reads into MiXCR, producing one record per CDR3 protein. The repertoire consists of around 540,000 distinct CDR3 sequences, with 33% occurring once and the leading ten covering roughly 15%. This sample comprised cultured PBMCs, obtained from culture after CMV antigen stimulation. These receptors were collected from a human donor in good health (CMV status not recorded). Some clones in this sample may be carry-over from other donors' samples.

This clonotype was detected only a few times. V is TRBV4-3 and J is TRBJ1-1; 10 bases are shared with TRBD1. The V and J ends lost 0 bases and 4 bases, in that order; junction bases with no gene match: 14. Germline V lookup: CDR1 LGHNA, CDR2 YSLEER. The CDR3 runs 19 residues. In nucleotides, the CDR3 is TGCGCCAGCAGCCAAGATCGCGGGACAGGGGTGAGCTATAGCACTGAAGCTTTCTTT. This translates into CASSQDRGTGVSYSTEAFF.

The sample holds a few counts of this clonotype. This chain joins TRBV7-9 and TRBJ2-7; no clear D. Trimming left V 3 bases short and J 4 bases short, with 13 bases between. CDR3 length: 14 residues. Germline-derived CDR1 and CDR2 are SEHNR and FQNEAQ (reference sequence). CDR3 nucleotide sequence: TGTGCCAGCAGCTTGGGGTATAAGGCGTACGAGCAGTACGTC. It is translated as CASSLGYKAYEQYV.

On this clonotype itself: This could be a read error, since a much larger clone is one nucleotide away. The gene calls are TRBV19 and TRBJ2-7, with no clear D. Germline V gene data show CDR1 as LNHDA and CDR2 as SQIVND (reference sequence). CDR3 length: 13 residues. The V end was cut by 6 bases, the J end by 6 bases, with 15 bases between. The CDR3 spells CASRKATHCEQYF. DNA of the CDR3: TGTGCCAGTAGAAAGGCCACCCACTGCGAGCAGTACTTC.

The rearrangement links TRBV12-3 or TRBV12-4 to TRBJ1-4; D is possibly TRBD1 (5 bases). The V end was cut by 3 bases, the J end by 10 bases, with 9 bases between. The CDR3 runs to 12 residues. Here the CDR3 DNA reads TGTGCCAGCAGTTTTGGGGCCGGAAAACTGTTTTTT. Amino acids: CASSFGAGKLFF.

The chain is built from TRBV20-1 and TRBJ2-3; 9 bases are a match to TRBD2. The CDR3 loop spans 13 amino acids. Trimming cost V 5 bases and J 2 bases; bases outside gene matches: 2. Looked up from germline, CDR1 is DFQATT and CDR2 is SNEGSKA (reference sequence). The CDR3 nucleotides read TGCAGTGCTTCTAGCGGGACCACAGATACGCAGTATTTT. This sequence encodes CSASSGTTDTQYF.

The J gene is TRBJ2-1, the V gene TRBV14; 7 nucleotides match TRBD2. After removal of 0 bases from V and 8 bases from J, the junction contained 13 bases not matched to a gene. CDR3 length: 17 residues. From germline, CDR1 is SGHDN and CDR2 FVKESK. CDR3 nucleotide sequence: TGTGCCAGCAGCCAAGATGGCCCCTCCGGGGCGGGGGATGAGCAGTTCTTC. Translation: CASSQDGPSGAGDEQFF.

This clonotype was recorded a few times. V usage is TRBV28 and J usage is TRBJ2-7; 9 bases align to TRBD1. The germline V gene encodes CDR1 MDHEN and CDR2 SYDVKM. The CDR3 consists of 15 residues. V was clipped by 6 bases and J by 5 bases; unmatched bases: 11. The CDR3, as DNA: TGTGCCAGCAGCCCCCCCGGGACAGGGATCGACGAGCAGTACGTC. This translates into CASSPPGTGIDEQYV.

In its sample, this clonotype was seen many times. The chain recombines TRBV7-9 with TRBJ2-1; 12 nucleotides match TRBD2. The CDR3 spans 16 residues. After removal of 2 bases from V and 5 bases from J, the junction contained 4 bases not matched to a gene. The V gene's germline CDR1 is SEHNR and CDR2 FQNEAQ (reference sequence). CDR3 sequence (DNA): TGTGCCAGCAGCTTACCGACTAGCGGGAGTCACAATGAGCAGTTCTTC. It yields the protein CASSLPTSGSHNEQFF.

V usage is TRBV20-1 and J usage is TRBJ2-7, with 8 bases matching TRBD1. Germline assignment: CDR1 DFQATT and CDR2 SNEGSKA (reference sequence). The J segment lost 5 bases and the V segment lost 1 base, leaving 19 bases of the junction unmatched. This CDR3 comprises 18 residues. The chain's CDR3 is CSARGWTGISELLNEQYF. The CDR3 nucleotides read TGCAGTGCTAGAGGTTGGACAGGGATCTCCGAGCTCCTAAACGAGCAGTACTTC.

The rearrangement links TRBV4-2 to TRBJ2-7, with D perhaps matching TRBD1 or TRBD2 (5 bases each). This CDR3 is 16 amino acids long. Trimming left V 0 bases short and J 0 bases short, with 12 bases between. Germline values: CDR1 LGHNA, CDR2 YNFKEQ. This CDR3 reads CASSQDLGDRSYEQYF. The CDR3 nucleotides read TGTGCCAGCAGCCAAGATCTGGGGGACCGCTCCTACGAGCAGTACTTC.

J is TRBJ2-7 and V is TRBV5-6; D may be TRBD1 (5 bases). V was cut by 0 bases and J by 5 bases, with 12 bases left in between. The germline V gene encodes CDR1 SGHDT and CDR2 YYEEEE. The CDR3 has 14 amino acids. In DNA, the CDR3 is TGTGCCAGCAGCTTGGTTCAGGGTAGGGACGAGCAGTACGTC. Its protein product is CASSLVQGRDEQYV.

This chain connects TRBV28 to TRBJ1-2; D unclear. From germline, CDR1 is MDHEN and CDR2 SYDVKM. The V end was cut by 6 bases, the J end by 6 bases, with 17 bases between. CDR3 length: 14 residues. CDR3 in DNA: TGTGCCAGCAGCGGCTCGGCCAGGTGGGATGGCTACACCTTC. It translates to CASSGSARWDGYTF.

This clonotype was picked up a small number of times. The V call is TRBV6-6, the J call TRBJ2-1, with 9 bases matching TRBD1. CDR3 size: 18 residues. V dropped 6 bases and J dropped 5; count of bases not matched to a gene: 17. The V gene's germline CDR1 is MNHNY and CDR2 SVGAGI (reference sequence). The CDR3 DNA sequence: TGTGCCAGCAGAAGCCGGGACAGGGCAGTAGCGGGCGACAATGAGCAGTTCTTC. The encoded protein is CASRSRDRAVAGDNEQFF.

Comments on this clonotype: A much larger clonotype is one base distant, so this may be a read error. V gene TRBV7-9 combines with J gene TRBJ2-1; unclear D gene. V lost 1 base and J lost 5, with 9 bases in between. The V gene's germline CDR1 is SEHNR and CDR2 FQNEAQ (reference sequence). This CDR3 region has 14 residues. The chain's CDR3 is CASSLGPPNNEQFF. CDR3 coding DNA: TGTGCCAGCAGCTTAGGCCCACCAAACAATGAGCAGTTCTTC. Full variable domain (outside the CDR3, taken from reference TRBV7-9 and TRBJ2-1): DTGVSQNPRHKITKRGQNVTFRCDPISEHNRLYWYRQTLGQGPEFLTYFQNEAQLEKSRLLSDRFSAERPKGSFSTLEIQRTEQGDSAMYLCASSLGPPNNEQFFGPGTRLTVL.

This clonotype was detected a few times. The genes are TRBV28 and TRBJ2-7, with a tentative D call TRBD1 (6 bases). V was shortened by 6 bases and J by 9 bases, with 21 bases between the two germline ends. CDR3 length equals 14 residues. Germline CDR1 reads MDHEN; CDR2 reads SYDVKM. The CDR3 DNA is TGTGCCAGCAGCGGGACAAACGTACATTTTTGGCAGTACGTC. The encoded protein is CASSGTNVHFWQYV.

This clonotype has just a few counts. CDR3 sequence (DNA): TGTGCCAGCAGCTTTTCCGGCGGCGAGACTGAAGCTTTCTTT. Translated: CASSFSGGETEAFF. This chain uses TRBV7-6 with TRBJ1-1, with D uncertain. V was cut by 3 bases and J by 5 bases, with 13 bases left in between. Germline V CDR1 and CDR2: SGHVS, FNYEAQ. The CDR3 is 14 residues long.

A few counts support this clonotype. The chain carries TRBV7-2 and TRBJ2-7; TRBD2 agrees at 12 bases. Germline CDR1 and CDR2: SGHTA and FQGNSA. After removal of 4 bases from V and 4 bases from J, the junction contained 5 bases not matched to a gene. The CDR3 length is 15 residues. CDR3 residues: CASSYTSGRRYEQYF. DNA of the CDR3: TGTGCCAGCAGCTATACTAGCGGGAGGCGTTACGAGCAGTACTTC.

V and J are TRBV4-3 and TRBJ2-3, with D possibly being TRBD2 (6 bases). Per germline, CDR1 LGHNA and CDR2 YSLEER. The CDR3 has 15 residues. V lost 4 bases and J 2 bases, leaving 13 bases between the germline ends. Here the CDR3 reads CASSPEGTATDTQYF. The CDR3 nucleotides are TGCGCCAGCAGCCCGGAGGGGACTGCCACAGATACGCAGTATTTT.

This clonotype has ten or more counts. The J gene is TRBJ1-2, the V gene TRBV7-2; no clear D gene. Germline-derived CDR1 and CDR2 are SGHTA and FQGNSA. The V end was cut by 1 base, the J end by 2 bases, with 11 bases between. The CDR3 length is 15 residues. CDR3 residues: CASSLVQRANYGYTF. The DNA of the CDR3 is TGTGCCAGCAGCTTAGTTCAGAGAGCCAACTATGGCTACACCTTC.

This clonotype has more than one count but fewer than ten. CDR3 DNA: TGTGCCAGCAGCTTATGGGCTAGCGGGGTCTCCTACAATGAGCAGTTCTTC. The encoded protein is CASSLWASGVSYNEQFF. V gene TRBV11-2 combines with J gene TRBJ2-1; 9 nucleotides match TRBD2. Per the germline V gene, CDR1 is SGHAT and CDR2 is FQNNGV. The CDR3 contains 17 residues. The junction had 5 bases not matched to a gene; V was cut back by 2 bases and J by 0 bases.

Many counts were recorded for this clonotype. The V gene is TRBV6-1, the J gene TRBJ1-1; D remains ambiguous. Trimming removed 5 bases from V and 9 bases from J, with 13 bases in between. The CDR3 loop spans 12 amino acids. CDR1 and CDR2 from the germline V gene are MNHNS and SASEGT. The CDR3 coding sequence is TGTGCCAGCAGTCCCGGAGTACAGAAAGCTTTCTTT. Its translation is CASSPGVQKAFF.

This sequence joins TRBV15 and TRBJ1-6; D is undetermined. The V end lost 3 bases, the J end lost 7 bases, and 13 bases lay between the germline ends. The CDR3 is 15 residues long. In germline, CDR1 is LNHNV, CDR2 YYDKDF (reference sequence). DNA of the CDR3: TGTGCCACCAGCAGGGAGTCGGCAGAAAATTCACCCCTCCACTTT. As protein: CATSRESAENSPLHF.

This clonotype was detected only a few times. The chain is built from TRBV6-5 and TRBJ2-1, with 11 bases identical to TRBD2. Germline CDR1 reads MNHEY; CDR2 reads SVGAGI. The CDR3 is 15 residues long. The V and J ends lost 6 bases and 7 bases, in that order; junction bases with no gene match: 8. DNA of the CDR3: TGTGCCAGCAGAGAGACTAGCGGGAATTTAAATGAGCAGTTCTTC. Amino acid sequence: CASRETSGNLNEQFF.

This sequence joins TRBV6-1 and TRBJ1-5, with D uncertain. Germline CDR1 and CDR2: MNHNS and SASEGT. Trimming stripped 0 bases from V and 4 bases from J, with 10 bases between. The length of the CDR3 is 15 residues. The CDR3 DNA reads TGTGCCAGCAGTGAAGCGGAGTTGTGGAATCAGCCCCAGCATTTT. Its translation is CASSEAELWNQPQHF.

This clonotype came up many times. The chain uses TRBV7-2 and TRBJ2-3; D unclear. CDR3 size: 12 residues. Germline V gives CDR1 SGHTA, CDR2 FQGNSA. With 5 bases removed from V and 3 bases from J, the gap between germline ends came to 6 bases. This chain's CDR3 is CASSPGTDTQYF. Written as DNA, the CDR3 is TGTGCCAGCAGCCCCGGGACAGATACGCAGTATTTT.

In its sample, this clonotype was seen a few times. The chain carries TRBV7-2 and TRBJ1-5; D unclear. V lost 1 base and J 5 bases, leaving 6 bases between the germline ends. CDR1 is SGHTA, CDR2 FQGNSA, per germline. The CDR3 covers 13 residues. The CDR3 region has the DNA TGTGCCAGCAGCTTAGTACCCGATCAGCCCCAGCATTTT. It specifies CASSLVPDQPQHF.

The rearrangement links TRBV28 to TRBJ2-5; 7 nucleotides align to TRBD2. This CDR3 spans 16 amino acids. CDR1 and CDR2 from the germline V gene are MDHEN and SYDVKM. The trim removed 4 bases at V and 0 bases at J, leaving 8 bases unmatched. CDR3 loop: CASSSGRESYQETQYF. DNA for the CDR3: TGTGCCAGCAGTTCAGGGCGGGAGTCGTACCAAGAGACCCAGTACTTC.

This clonotype showed up many times. DNA for the CDR3: TGTGCCAGCAGCTTTCCGGGACTAGCGGGAGCGGGCACCTACAATGAGCAGTTCTTC. This codes for CASSFPGLAGAGTYNEQFF. The chain employs TRBV7-6 and TRBJ2-1; 14 bases are shared with TRBD2. The germline V gene encodes CDR1 SGHVS and CDR2 FNYEAQ. J was trimmed by 2 bases and V by 3 bases; bases with no gene match: 9. This CDR3 spans 19 amino acids.